This T cell receptor beta chain came from a study of blood T cell repertoires in COVID-19. About the study: T cells, B-cell-depleted T cells, or PBMCs supplied cDNA or gDNA.

TCRdb's copy holds only in-frame clones and misses some; the assay was immunoSEQ multiplex PCR. Here the sample spans approximately 70,000 clones, 70% to 90% being singletons. This CDR3 has 16 amino acids. The germline V and J ends were trimmed by 2 bases and 4 bases, with 14 bases remaining between them. Looked up from germline, CDR1 is MNHNS and CDR2 is SASEGT. The rearrangement uses TRBV6-1 and TRBJ1-4, with D maybe TRBD1 (6 bases). The material sequenced was peripheral blood. The clonotype originates from a woman between 45 and 65 years old with COVID-19, enrolled during active disease. The chain's CDR3 is CASSELGGQLNEKLFF. The CDR3 DNA reads TGTGCCAGCAGTGAACTAGGAGGACAGCTTAATGAAAAACTGTTTTTT.